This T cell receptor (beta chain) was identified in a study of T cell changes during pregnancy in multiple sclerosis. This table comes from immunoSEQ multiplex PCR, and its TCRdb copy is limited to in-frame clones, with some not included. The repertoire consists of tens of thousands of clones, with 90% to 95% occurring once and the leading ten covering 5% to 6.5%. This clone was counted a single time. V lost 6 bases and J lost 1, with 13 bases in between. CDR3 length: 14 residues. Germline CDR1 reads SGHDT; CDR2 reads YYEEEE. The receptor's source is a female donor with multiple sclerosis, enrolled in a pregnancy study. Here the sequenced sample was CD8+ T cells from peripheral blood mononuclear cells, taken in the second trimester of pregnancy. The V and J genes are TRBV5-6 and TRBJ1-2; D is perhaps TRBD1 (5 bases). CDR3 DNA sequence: TGTGCCAGCACCTGGGGCGGGAGTAACTATGGCTACACCTTC. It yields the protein CASTWGGSNYGYTF.